The rows below give T cell receptor beta chains drawn from one sample of a study of control samples from healthy donors and cancer patients. This table comes from immunoSEQ multiplex PCR, and its TCRdb copy is limited to in-frame clones, with some not included. The table records some 90,000 clones, roughly nine tenths of them present only once. The material sequenced was blood. The receptors were sampled from a woman aged 25 to 39 in good health. Each CDR3 is given with its conserved first and last residue. Each record gives: J gene, D gene, V gene, clone size, CDR3 protein, CDR3 DNA. D genes are given only for firm matches. Rows may omit the clone size; those that give it use once, few, many or a size class.

>TRBJ1-5|-|TRBV12-3/TRBV12-4|-
CASSYQTHQPQHF
TGTGCCAGCAGTTACCAGACCCATCAGCCCCAGCATTTT
>TRBJ1-2|-|TRBV6-6|-
CASNFRDYNYGYTF
TGTGCCAGCAACTTCAGGGATTATAACTATGGCTACACCTTC
>TRBJ2-7|-|TRBV10-2|-
CASSGTHATYEQYF
TGCGCCAGCAGTGGGACCCACGCAACCTACGAGCAGTACTTC
>TRBJ1-5|-|TRBV5-5|-
CASSLVGISNQPQHF
TGTGCCAGCAGCTTGGTGGGGATTAGCAATCAGCCCCAGCATTTT
>TRBJ2-7|-|TRBV6-5|-
CASSRVSYEQYF
TGTGCCAGCAGCCGAGTCTCCTACGAGCAGTACTTC
>TRBJ1-5|-|TRBV6-5|few
CASSYGAGNQPQHF
TGTGCCAGCAGTTACGGGGCGGGAAATCAGCCCCAGCATTTT
>TRBJ1-4|-|TRBV4-2|-
CASSQDLGGREKLFF
TGTGCCAGCAGCCAAGATTTGGGGGGGCGTGAAAAACTGTTTTTT
>TRBJ2-1|-|TRBV7-6|-
CASSPLGGFENEQFF
TGTGCCAGCAGCCCGCTTGGGGGCTTTGAAAATGAGCAGTTCTTC
>TRBJ1-1|TRBD1|TRBV6-5|-
CASSTGQGFTEAFF
TGTGCCAGCAGTACGGGACAGGGGTTCACTGAAGCTTTCTTT
>TRBJ2-3|-|TRBV5-4|-
CASSLRSGSATDTQYF
TGTGCCAGCAGCCTTCGGAGCGGGTCAGCCACAGATACGCAGTATTTT
>TRBJ1-2|-|TRBV29-1|-
CSVEANPYGYTF
TGCAGCGTTGAGGCTAACCCCTATGGCTACACCTTC
>TRBJ2-1|-|TRBV10-3|-
CAISALNNEQFF
TGTGCCATCAGTGCCCTAAACAATGAGCAGTTCTTC
>TRBJ2-2|TRBD2|TRBV4-2|-
CASSQAVSGSSAGELFF
TGTGCCAGCAGCCAGGCGGTAAGCGGGAGTTCGGCCGGGGAGCTGTTTTTT
>TRBJ2-7|-|TRBV19|-
CASSIEVRYEQYF
TGTGCCAGTAGTATTGAGGTTCGTTACGAGCAGTACTTC
>TRBJ2-1|TRBD2|TRBV10-1|-
CASSLAEASGGANEQFF
TGCGCCAGCAGCCTAGCCGAGGCTAGCGGGGGGGCCAATGAGCAGTTCTTC
>TRBJ2-7|TRBD2|TRBV6-2/TRBV6-3|-
CASSYPGTSGGYEQYF
TGTGCCAGCAGTTACCCAGGGACTAGCGGTGGATACGAGCAGTACTTC
>TRBJ1-4|-|TRBV2|few
CASSPRLLGARREKLFF
TGTGCCAGCAGCCCCCGGTTGCTTGGGGCGCGGAGGGAAAAACTGTTTTTT